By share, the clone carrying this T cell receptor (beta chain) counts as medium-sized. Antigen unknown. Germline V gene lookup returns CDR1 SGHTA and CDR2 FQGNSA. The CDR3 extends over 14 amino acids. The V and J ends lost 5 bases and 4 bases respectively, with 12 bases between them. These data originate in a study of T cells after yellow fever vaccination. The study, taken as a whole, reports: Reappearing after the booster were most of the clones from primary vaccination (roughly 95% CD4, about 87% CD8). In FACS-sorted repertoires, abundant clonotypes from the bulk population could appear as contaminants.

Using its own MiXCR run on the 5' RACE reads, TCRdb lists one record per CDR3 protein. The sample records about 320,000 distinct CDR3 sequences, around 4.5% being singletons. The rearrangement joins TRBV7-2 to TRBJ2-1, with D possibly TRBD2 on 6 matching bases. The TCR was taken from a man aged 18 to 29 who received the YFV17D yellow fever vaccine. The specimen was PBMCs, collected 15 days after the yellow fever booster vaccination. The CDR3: CASSPPEGYNEQFF. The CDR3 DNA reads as TGTGCCAGCAGCCCGCCGGAGGGGTACAATGAGCAGTTCTTC.